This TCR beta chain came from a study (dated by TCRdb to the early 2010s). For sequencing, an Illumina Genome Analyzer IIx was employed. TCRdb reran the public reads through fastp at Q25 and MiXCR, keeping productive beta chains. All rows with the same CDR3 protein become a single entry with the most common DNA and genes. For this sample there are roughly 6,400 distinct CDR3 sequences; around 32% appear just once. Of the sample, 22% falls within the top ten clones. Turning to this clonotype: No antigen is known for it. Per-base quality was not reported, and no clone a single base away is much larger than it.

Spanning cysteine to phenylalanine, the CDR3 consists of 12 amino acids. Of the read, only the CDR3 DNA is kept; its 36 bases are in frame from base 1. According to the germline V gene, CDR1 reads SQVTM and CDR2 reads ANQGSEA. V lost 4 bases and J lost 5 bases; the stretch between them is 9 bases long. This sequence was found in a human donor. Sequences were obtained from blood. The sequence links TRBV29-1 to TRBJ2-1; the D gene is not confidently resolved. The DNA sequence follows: TGCAGCGTTGTGGTCTATGACAATGAGCAGTTCTTC. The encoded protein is CSVVVYDNEQFF.